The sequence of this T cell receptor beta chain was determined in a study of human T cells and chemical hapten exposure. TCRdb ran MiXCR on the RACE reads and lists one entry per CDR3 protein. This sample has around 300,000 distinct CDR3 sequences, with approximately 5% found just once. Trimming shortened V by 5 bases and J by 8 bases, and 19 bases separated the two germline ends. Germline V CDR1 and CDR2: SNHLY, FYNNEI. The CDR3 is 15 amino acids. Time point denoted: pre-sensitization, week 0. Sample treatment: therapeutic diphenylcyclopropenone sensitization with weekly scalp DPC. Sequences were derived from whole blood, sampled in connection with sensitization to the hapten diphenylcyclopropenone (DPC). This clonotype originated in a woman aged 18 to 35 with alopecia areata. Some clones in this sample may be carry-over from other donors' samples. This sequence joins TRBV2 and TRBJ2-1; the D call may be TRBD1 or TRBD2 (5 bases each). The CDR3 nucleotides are TGTGCCAGCAGTAAACGGGACGACAATAGGGATGAGCAGTTCTTC. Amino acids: CASSKRDDNRDEQFF. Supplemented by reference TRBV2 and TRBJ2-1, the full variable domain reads EPEVTQTPSHQVTQMGQEVILRCVPISNHLYFYWYRQILGQKVEFLVSFYNNEISEKSEIFDDQFSVERPDGSNFTLKIRSTKLEDSAMYFCASSKRDDNRDEQFFGPGTRLTVL.